This T cell receptor (beta chain) was recorded in a study of cytomegalovirus exposure and HLA in healthy donors. Study-wide findings and caveats: CMV serostatus alone was available as immune exposure information. HLA restriction was apparent for most CMV-associated TCR beta chains in a later analysis. CMV antigen specificity was confirmed in vitro for three CMV-associated chains. Later, an analysis found that common viral pathogens appeared to be linked with several of the most significant clusters.

The PCR ran on 60 Vbeta and 13 Jbeta primers. Clones were sequenced by immunoSEQ multiplex PCR, and TCRdb holds only the in-frame ones, with some missing. Recorded for this sample: about 33,000 clones. Remarks on this clone: As yet, its antigen is unknown.

With 7 bases clipped from V and 2 bases from J, the junction kept 4 bases outside the gene matches. The CDR3 has 14 residues. Germline values: CDR1 MDHEN, CDR2 SYDVKM. The sequence derives from a middle-aged woman in good health and CMV-seropositive. The rearrangement joins TRBV28 to TRBJ2-7; TRBD2 matches 11 bases. Material: PBMCs. CDR3 region: CASINSGRAYEQYF. The CDR3 bases are TGTGCCAGCATCAATAGCGGGAGGGCCTACGAGCAGTACTTC.